Below, 31 T cell receptor beta chains from the same sample are listed, as sequenced in a study of cytomegalovirus exposure and HLA in healthy donors. TCRdb's copy holds only in-frame clones and misses some; the assay was immunoSEQ multiplex PCR. The table lists roughly 100,000 clones, about 86% of them singletons. The sequenced sample consisted of PBMCs. The receptors here all came from a woman under 30 in good health and CMV-seropositive.

The chain combines TRBV9 with TRBJ2-3, with 7 bases that match TRBD2. The CDR3 totals 14 residues. V dropped 3 bases and J dropped 0; count of bases not matched to a gene: 1. Germline-derived CDR1 and CDR2 are SGDLS and YYNGEE. The CDR3 DNA reads as TGTGCCAGCAGCGGGCGGGGGAGCACAGATACGCAGTATTTT. Translation gives CASSGRGSTDTQYF.

The rearrangement joins TRBV5-1 to TRBJ2-7; 7 bases line up with TRBD2. Unmatched junction bases numbered 12, after V lost 0 bases and J lost 6 bases. CDR1 and CDR2 (germline): SGHRS, YFSETQ. The CDR3 is 16 residues long. CDR3 region: CASSLAGWEGPSEQYF. DNA of the CDR3: TGCGCCAGCAGCTTGGCCGGTTGGGAGGGCCCCTCCGAGCAGTACTTC. Full variable domain (rest looked up from reference TRBV5-1 and TRBJ2-7): KAGVTQTPRYLIKTRGQQVTLSCSPISGHRSVSWYQQTPGQGLQFLFEYFSETQRNKGNFPGRFSGRQFSNSRSEMNVSTLELGDSALYLCASSLAGWEGPSEQYFGPGTRLTVT.

This clone has only one observation. The V gene is TRBV5-4, the J gene TRBJ1-6; 7 bases are shared with TRBD1. CDR3 length equals 14 residues. V shed 4 bases, J shed 7 bases, and the junction held 5 bases outside the gene matches. The germline V gene encodes CDR1 SGHNT and CDR2 YYREEE (reference sequence). This CDR3 reads CASSRGQPNSPLHF. The DNA of the CDR3 is TGTGCCAGCAGCAGGGGACAGCCCAATTCACCCCTCCACTTT.

The chain is built from TRBV30 and TRBJ1-3, with TRBD1 matching 8 bases. This CDR3 spans 16 amino acids. Germline lookup yields CDR1 GTSNPN and CDR2 SVGIG (reference sequence). With V trimmed by 0 bases and J by 5 bases, 9 bases remained unmatched. The CDR3 sequence is CAWSVRGRGLRNTIYF. Here the CDR3 DNA reads TGTGCCTGGAGTGTACGTGGCAGGGGGCTTAGAAACACCATATATTTT. Using reference TRBV30 and TRBJ1-3 for the parts outside the CDR3, the full variable domain is SQTIHQWPATLVQPVGSPLSLECTVEGTSNPNLYWYRQAAGRGLQLLFYSVGIGQISSEVPQNLSASRPQDRQFILSSKKLLLSDSGFYLCAWSVRGRGLRNTIYFGEGSWLTVV.

J is TRBJ1-4 and V is TRBV7-9; 12 nucleotides agree with TRBD1. This CDR3 is 17 amino acids long. V lost 5 bases, J lost 5 bases, and 9 bases stayed unmatched. Per germline, CDR1 SEHNR and CDR2 FQNEAQ (reference sequence). Here the CDR3 reads CASSTGTGGASNEKLFF. The CDR3 coding sequence is TGTGCCAGCAGCACAGGGACAGGGGGCGCTTCGAATGAAAAACTGTTTTTT.

The chain has TRBV6-6 and TRBJ2-5; 10 bases are shared with TRBD1. This CDR3 has 15 amino acids. Per the germline V gene, CDR1 is MNHNY and CDR2 is SVGAGI (reference sequence). V lost 2 bases and J lost 4; bases outside the gene matches: 4. The CDR3 here is CASSYLGQGRETQYF. The DNA for the CDR3 is TGTGCCAGCAGTTACCTGGGACAGGGGAGAGAGACCCAGTACTTC.

V gene TRBV10-1 combines with J gene TRBJ2-7; 7 bases match TRBD2. The CDR3 totals 12 residues. With 5 bases clipped from V and 3 bases from J, the junction kept 1 base outside the gene matches. The germline CDR1 and CDR2 sequences are WNHNN and SYGVQD (reference sequence). CDR3 nucleotide sequence: TGCGCCAGCAGTCCGGGAGGCTACGAGCAGTACTTC. Amino acids: CASSPGGYEQYF.

CDR3 protein: CASSIRLVGEQYF. The CDR3 DNA follows: TGTGCCAGTAGTATTCGACTCGTAGGAGAGCAGTACTTC. The chain has TRBV19 and TRBJ2-7; D is undetermined. This CDR3 comprises 13 residues. V was trimmed by 3 bases and J by 7 bases, leaving 13 bases between them. Germline CDR1 is LNHDA and CDR2 is SQIVND (reference sequence).

The chain has TRBV5-1 and TRBJ1-4, with TRBD1 matching over 10 bases. Germline V gene lookup returns CDR1 SGHRS and CDR2 YFSETQ. J lost 4 bases, V lost 0 bases, and 9 bases had no gene match. There are 18 residues in the CDR3. CDR3 residues: CASSLALTGTGDNEKLFF. CDR3 bases: TGCGCCAGCAGCTTGGCCCTCACCGGGACAGGGGATAATGAAAAACTGTTTTTT.

The chain employs TRBV28 and TRBJ2-2; 10 bases map to TRBD2. The CDR3 covers 18 residues. The V segment lost 3 bases and the J segment 3 bases; nucleotides outside the gene matches: 10. The germline V gene has CDR1 MDHEN and CDR2 SYDVKM. The CDR3 sequence is CASSFSLAGEGDTGELFF. In DNA form, the CDR3 reads TGTGCCAGCAGTTTCAGCCTAGCGGGAGAGGGGGACACCGGGGAGCTGTTTTTT.

The chain joins TRBV29-1 to TRBJ1-1; TRBD1 matches 8 bases. This CDR3 contains 12 residues. Unmatched junction bases numbered 3, after V lost 7 bases and J lost 2 bases. The germline V gene has CDR1 SQVTM and CDR2 ANQGSEA. The CDR3 coding sequence is TGCAGCGCAGGACAGGGTAACACTGAAGCTTTCTTT. Amino acid sequence: CSAGQGNTEAFF.

V and J are TRBV28 and TRBJ2-3; D is perhaps TRBD2 (6 bases). This CDR3 comprises 15 residues. V was clipped by 5 bases and J by 10 bases, with 22 bases between them. Looked up from germline, CDR1 is MDHEN and CDR2 is SYDVKM. The CDR3 DNA is TGTGCCAGCAGTACCCCCCGCCGGCGGGACGTAGCGCAGTATTTT. It encodes CASSTPRRRDVAQYF.

This chain uses TRBV27 with TRBJ2-6; tentatively, D is TRBD2 (5 bases). The CDR3 has 19 residues. Per the germline V gene, CDR1 is MNHEY and CDR2 is SMNVEV (reference sequence). Deletions cut 0 bases from V and 2 bases from J, with 17 bases between. CDR3 nucleotides: TGTGCCAGCAGTTTATCTAATTGGTACGAGAGGGCTGGGGCCAACGTCCTGACTTTC. This encodes CASSLSNWYERAGANVLTF.

This sequence joins TRBV7-9 and TRBJ2-1; 8 nucleotides agree with TRBD1. From germline, CDR1 is SEHNR and CDR2 FQNEAQ (reference sequence). The CDR3 runs to 14 residues. V shed 8 bases, J shed 7 bases, and the junction held 10 bases outside the gene matches. In DNA, the CDR3 is TGTGCCAGCCGACTACCCAGGGGGCAGAATGAGCAGTTCTTC. Amino acid sequence: CASRLPRGQNEQFF.

The CDR3 DNA follows: TGCGCCAGCAGCCAACAGCTGAAGGGGGGACTAGCGGGAGGGCCCCACGAGCAGTACTTC. Protein product: CASSQQLKGGLAGGPHEQYF. The rearrangement uses TRBV4-1 and TRBJ2-7; TRBD2 matches at 16 bases. The CDR3 sequence is 20 residues long. Germline assignment: CDR1 MGHRA and CDR2 YSYEKL. With V trimmed by 2 bases and J by 5 bases, 15 bases remained unmatched.

This clone was counted once. The genes are TRBV27 and TRBJ1-2; TRBD1 agrees at 8 bases. The CDR3 sequence is 16 residues long. CDR1 MNHEY and CDR2 SMNVEV come from the germline V gene (reference sequence). V trimming: 6 bases; J trimming: 0 bases; junction bases outside the gene matches: 9. CDR3 region: CASRSLGDRSNYGYTF. The CDR3 coding sequence is TGTGCCAGCAGATCCCTGGGGGACAGGTCTAACTATGGCTACACCTTC.

This rearrangement joins TRBV11-2 to TRBJ2-1; D perhaps matches TRBD1 (6 bases). Trimming removed 5 bases from V and 6 bases from J, with 11 bases in between. The CDR3 runs 13 residues. Germline V gene lookup returns CDR1 SGHAT and CDR2 FQNNGV. CDR3 nucleotide sequence: TGTGCCAGCAGCCCCAGGGGCGGCAATGAGCAGTTCTTC. Its translation: CASSPRGGNEQFF.

V gene TRBV28 combines with J gene TRBJ2-1, with D tentatively TRBD2 (5 bases). This CDR3 region has 12 residues. Per germline, CDR1 MDHEN and CDR2 SYDVKM. Trimming took 2 bases from V and 14 from J, leaving 13 bases between them. The CDR3 nucleotides read TGTGCCAGCAGTTTACTCGGGGTAACGAAGTTCTTC. Its translation is CASSLLGVTKFF. Complete variable domain (other parts from reference TRBV28 and TRBJ2-1): DVKVTQSSRYLVKRTGEKVFLECVQDMDHENMFWYRQDPGLGLRLIYFSYDVKMKEKGDIPEGYSVSREKKERFSLILESASTNQTSMYLCASSLLGVTKFFGPGTRLTVL.

V gene TRBV30 combines with J gene TRBJ1-2, with D uncertain. The germline V and J ends were trimmed by 7 bases and 0 bases, with 33 bases remaining between them. Germline values: CDR1 GTSNPN, CDR2 SVGIG (reference sequence). This CDR3 region has 20 residues. In DNA, the CDR3 is TGTGCCTTATCCTCGGGAATGGGAACGCCCCCACTAAGTACTAACTATGGCTACACCTTC. This encodes CALSSGMGTPPLSTNYGYTF.

The CDR3 DNA reads TGCAGCGTTCGTCATCCAACCCCGACCGGGACATCTGGAAACACCATATATTTT. This translates into CSVRHPTPTGTSGNTIYF. The chain recombines TRBV29-1 with TRBJ1-3; a possible D gene is TRBD1 (6 bases). Germline V lookup: CDR1 SQVTM, CDR2 ANQGSEA. Trimming stripped 5 bases from V and 1 base from J, with 24 bases between. The CDR3 loop spans 18 amino acids.

In its sample, this clone was seen once. The same CDR3 can be traced to other DNA sequences in this sample. This chain links TRBV28 with TRBJ2-3; TRBD2 agrees at 7 bases. Germline V gives CDR1 MDHEN, CDR2 SYDVKM. The CDR3 has 14 amino acids. The V segment lost 4 bases and the J segment 3 bases; nucleotides outside the gene matches: 4. The CDR3 DNA follows: TGTGCCAGCAGTTCTCCGGGGGGAACAGATACGCAGTATTTT. It encodes CASSSPGGTDTQYF. The full variable domain, its missing parts supplied by reference TRBV28 and TRBJ2-3, is DVKVTQSSRYLVKRTGEKVFLECVQDMDHENMFWYRQDPGLGLRLIYFSYDVKMKEKGDIPEGYSVSREKKERFSLILESASTNQTSMYLCASSSPGGTDTQYFGPGTRLTVL.

This chain's CDR3 is CASSIRRTSDTQYF. The CDR3 DNA follows: TGTGCCAGTAGTATTAGGAGGACTAGCGATACGCAGTATTTT. V is TRBV19 and J is TRBJ2-3, with TRBD2 matching 8 bases. Germline trimming cut 3 bases from V and 6 bases from J; bases unmatched to any gene: 5. This CDR3 has 14 amino acids. Germline V gene data show CDR1 as LNHDA and CDR2 as SQIVND (reference sequence).

This rearrangement joins TRBV14 to TRBJ1-1; perhaps TRBD1 as D (6 bases). V was clipped by 4 bases and J by 11 bases, with 17 bases between them. In germline, CDR1 is SGHDN, CDR2 FVKESK. The CDR3 covers 13 residues. CDR3 sequence reads: CASSPTGFLTAFF. The CDR3 nucleotides are TGTGCCAGCAGCCCTACAGGGTTTCTAACGGCTTTCTTT. The full variable domain, completed using reference TRBV14 and TRBJ1-1, is EAGVTQFPSHSVIEKGQTVTLRCDPISGHDNLYWYRRVMGKEIKFLLHFVKESKQDESGMPNNRFLAERTGGTYSTLKVQPAELEDSGVYFCASSPTGFLTAFFGQGTRLTVV.

This clone was seen repeatedly, ten times or more. V is TRBV7-2 and J is TRBJ2-7, with 10 bases matching TRBD1. Trimming took 4 bases from V and 6 from J; bases not matched to a gene: 6. CDR3 length: 14 amino acids. Germline assignment: CDR1 SGHTA and CDR2 FQGNSA. The CDR3 DNA reads TGTGCCAGCAGCTCCCGGGACAGGGGTTCCGAGCAGTACTTC. As protein: CASSSRDRGSEQYF.

This sequence joins TRBV5-6 and TRBJ2-5; TRBD2 matches at 7 bases. This CDR3 has 13 amino acids. V lost 9 bases and J lost 5; bases outside the gene matches: 10. Germline CDR1 is SGHDT and CDR2 is YYEEEE. The DNA for the CDR3 is TGTGCCACCGGAGCGGGGAGGGCGGAGACCCAGTACTTC. This gives the protein CATGAGRAETQYF.

The chain carries TRBV18 and TRBJ2-1; 8 bases map to TRBD1. The CDR3 length is 13 residues. The V gene end was trimmed by 4 bases and the J gene end by 8 bases; junction bases not matched to a gene: 4. Germline values: CDR1 KGHSH, CDR2 LQKENI. The CDR3 spells CASSQTGGHEQFF. In DNA, the CDR3 is TGTGCCAGCTCACAAACAGGGGGTCATGAGCAGTTCTTC.

The V gene is TRBV27, the J gene TRBJ1-3, with D possibly matching TRBD1 (6 bases). Trimming removed 3 bases from V and 4 bases from J, with 10 bases in between. The CDR3 totals 14 residues. Germline V lookup: CDR1 MNHEY, CDR2 SMNVEV (reference sequence). In DNA form, the CDR3 reads TGTGCCAGCAGTTTGGGGGGGCGAGGAAACACCATATATTTT. The encoded protein is CASSLGGRGNTIYF.

The chain links TRBV6-5 to TRBJ2-5; 7 bases fit TRBD1. From germline, CDR1 is MNHEY and CDR2 SVGAGI. This CDR3 comprises 13 residues. V dropped 4 bases and J dropped 7; count of bases not matched to a gene: 6. The CDR3 coding sequence is TGTGCCAGCAGTTCTTTAAACAGGGGGACCCAGTACTTC. Residues: CASSSLNRGTQYF.

This chain connects TRBV5-4 to TRBJ2-3; possible D gene TRBD2, 6 bases. Trimming shortened V by 4 bases and J by 5 bases, and 11 bases separated the two germline ends. Germline CDR1 is SGHNT and CDR2 is YYREEE (reference sequence). This CDR3 has 13 residues. DNA for the CDR3: TGTGCCAGCAGCCCATCGGGGGTAGATACGCAGTATTTT. Its translation is CASSPSGVDTQYF.

The chain combines TRBV2 with TRBJ2-1; 9 bases are a match to TRBD2. Germline V lookup: CDR1 SNHLY, CDR2 FYNNEI. The CDR3 is 14 amino acids. V lost 6 bases, J lost 9 bases, and 9 bases stayed unmatched. The CDR3 loop is CASRGTLTSGEQFF. As DNA, the CDR3 is TGTGCCAGCAGGGGCACCCTGACTAGCGGTGAGCAGTTCTTC.

The gene calls are TRBV28 and TRBJ1-3; D remains unclear. Per the germline V gene, CDR1 is MDHEN and CDR2 is SYDVKM. There are 17 residues in the CDR3. The V end lost 4 bases, the J end lost 2 bases, and 18 bases lay between the germline ends. CDR3 residues: CASSSSGIQAAGNTIYF. As DNA, the CDR3 is TGTGCCAGCAGTTCGTCGGGGATCCAGGCGGCTGGAAACACCATATATTTT. Full variable domain (outside the CDR3, taken from reference TRBV28 and TRBJ1-3): DVKVTQSSRYLVKRTGEKVFLECVQDMDHENMFWYRQDPGLGLRLIYFSYDVKMKEKGDIPEGYSVSREKKERFSLILESASTNQTSMYLCASSSSGIQAAGNTIYFGEGSWLTVV.